This T cell receptor beta chain originates from a study of blood T cell repertoires in COVID-19. Overall study context: The origin of the acute and convalescent COVID-19 samples was the United States, Italy and Spain.

Sequencing was performed with immunoSEQ multiplex PCR; in TCRdb, only in-frame clones are kept and a portion is missing. The repertoire holds some 120,000 clones, with over 75% as singletons. The CDR3 is 12 amino acids. Trimming took off 5 bases at V and 9 bases at J, with 8 bases between the two ends. In germline, CDR1 is MDHEN, CDR2 SYDVKM. Sequencing was carried out using peripheral blood. This chain connects TRBV28 to TRBJ1-6; a weak D match, TRBD1 (6 bases). This clonotype was obtained from a woman in her fifties or sixties with acute or convalescent COVID-19. As DNA, the CDR3 is TGTGCCAGCAGTCAGGGGAGTTCACCCCTCCACTTT. This gives the protein CASSQGSSPLHF.